This T cell receptor beta chain was observed in a study of shared clonotypes between healthy human individuals (dated by TCRdb to the early 2020s). Broadly, across the study: The cohort comprised a couple of women and a few men aged 18 to 49 years. To estimate repertoire size and how much clonotype sharing occurs between individuals, the study deeply sequenced the blood TCR repertoires of roughly 5 healthy adults. Leukapheresis yielded between about 0.85 and 10 billion PBMCs per donor. Per donor, three plates each were used for CD4 naive and CD4 memory, two for CD8 naive, and one for CD8 memory. To increase sequencing depth and limit assay-specific biases, TCR repertoire library preparation and sequencing were carried out by different laboratories using diverse techniques.

Concerning this clone itself: The antigen it recognizes is unknown. Base-call qualities are not available, and no considerably larger clone is one nucleotide away.

What the authors observed across the whole study: Pairwise subsampling led to the expectation that sequencing depth would affect the degree of clonotype sharing among donors. Even with the large sequencing depth, rarefaction of the sorted-subset datasets indicated that sequencing was incomplete. Roughly 5.2% of naive CD4, 3.5% of naive CD8, approximately 2% of memory CD4, and approximately 0.4% of memory CD8 clonotypes were shared across several donors. Clonotypes shared by all four sorted-subset donors showed higher generation probabilities than non-shared clonotypes. Only blood was sampled, and tissue TCR repertoires likely differ from those in blood. Naive subsets generally had larger estimated clonotype richness than memory subsets did. The genetic and exposure-history diversity represented was limited by the small number of donors.

Using the deep immunoSEQ assay, multiplex PCR amplified TCR CDR3 regions from genomic DNA. Genomic DNA extracted from each cell subset was distributed evenly over all wells of several immunoSEQ 96-well plates, and each plate served as one replicate. For sorted subsets, about 200 ng genomic DNA, equal to about 30,000 T cell genomes, was loaded into each replicate PCR. Purified libraries were quantified with a Qubit 3.0 fluorometer, sized on a Bioanalyzer 2100, and re-quantified with the KAPA Library Quantification kit. Every immunoSEQ 96-well plate was sequenced on a dedicated single-read 150-cycle Illumina NextSeq 550 flow cell. The original pipeline was this. The immunoSEQ output contained only junctional sequences without quality scores, so filtering could not match that applied to full-length reads. To assign V/J genes and CDR3, sequences were annotated using PyIR, a Python wrapper for IgBLAST v1.9, with IMGT germline references. Reads were removed for weak V/J assignments (E-value above 1e-6), missing CDR3, stop codons, out-of-frame junctions, or ambiguous translated residues. V3J clonotypes were defined as sequences sharing the same inferred V gene, J gene, and CDR3 amino acid sequence. Percentage overlap between repertoires was computed as shared unique clonotypes divided by the size of the smaller repertoire. Repertoire richness was assessed with RTK rarefaction, the Chao1 estimator, and Recon v2.1 estimates of unobserved clonotypes. Generation probabilities were computed with OLGA for all TCRbeta clonotypes obtained by the gDNA method from several donors. Held by TCRdb, this immuneACCESS table contains in-frame sequences only and omits some clones. Under half of the omission traces to an unresolved V gene where checked; the cause of the rest is unknown. V and J calls and clone size are those listed in that table; D and trimming were worked out from the DNA. This sample holds about 2.2 million clones; 90% to 95% were observed only once. About 1.7% of the sample lies in the top ten.

Measured from the cysteine to the phenylalanine, the CDR3 is 17 residues long. Only the CDR3 part of the read is kept: 51 bases, read in frame from the first base. In the germline V gene, CDR1 corresponds to SQVTM and CDR2 to ANQGSEA. Trimming removed 1 base from V and 1 base from J; the gene matches leave 9 bases unexplained. For the CD8 naive samples, CD45RO-negative cells were positively selected for CCR7, yielding a CD45RA+CCR7+ population from which TemRA cells were excluded. Donors were healthy HIV-negative adults with no recently reported acute infections or vaccinations. Only Caucasian adults living in Nashville, Tennessee, USA were represented among the donors. After blood collection by leukapheresis, PBMCs were isolated using Ficoll-Histopaque density gradient centrifugation and then cryopreserved in the vapor phase of liquid nitrogen. Purity and quantity of every magnetically sorted T cell population were checked by analytical flow cytometry. Genomic DNA was isolated from every sorted fraction and measured by UV absorbance on a Nanodrop 2000c.

Sequencing was carried out using naive CD8+ T cells from PBMCs. Interpreted using the paper, the cell subset or site label stands for: CD45RA+CCR7+. The chain is assembled from TRBV29-1 and TRBJ2-7; TRBD2 lines up with 11 middle nucleotides. The receptor's source is a man younger than 35 in good health. Some clones in this sample may be carry-over from other donors' samples. In nucleotides, the sequence is TGCAGCGTTGAAGGCCCACTAACTAGCGGGGGATCCTACGAGCAGTACTTC. The resulting protein is CSVEGPLTSGGSYEQYF.